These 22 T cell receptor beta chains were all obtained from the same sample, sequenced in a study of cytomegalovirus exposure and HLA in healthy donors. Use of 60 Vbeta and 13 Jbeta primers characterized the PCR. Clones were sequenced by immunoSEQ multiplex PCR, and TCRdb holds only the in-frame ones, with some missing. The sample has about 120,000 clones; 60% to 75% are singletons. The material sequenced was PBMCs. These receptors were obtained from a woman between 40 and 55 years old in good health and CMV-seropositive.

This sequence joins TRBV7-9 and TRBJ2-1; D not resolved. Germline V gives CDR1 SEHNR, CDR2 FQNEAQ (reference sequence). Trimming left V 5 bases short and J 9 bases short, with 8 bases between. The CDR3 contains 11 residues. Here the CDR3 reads CASSLSPEQFF. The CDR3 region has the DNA TGTGCCAGCAGCCTTAGCCCTGAGCAGTTCTTC.

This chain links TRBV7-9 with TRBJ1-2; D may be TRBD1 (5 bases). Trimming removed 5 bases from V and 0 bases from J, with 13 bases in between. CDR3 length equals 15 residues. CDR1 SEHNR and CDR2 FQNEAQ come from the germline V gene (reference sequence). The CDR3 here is CASSANQGSNYGYTF. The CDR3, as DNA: TGTGCCAGCAGCGCAAACCAGGGATCTAACTATGGCTACACCTTC.

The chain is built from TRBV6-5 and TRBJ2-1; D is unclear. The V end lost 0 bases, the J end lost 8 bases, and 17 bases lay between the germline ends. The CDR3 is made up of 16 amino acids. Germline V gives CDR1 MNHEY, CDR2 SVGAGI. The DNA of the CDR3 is TGTGCCAGCAGTTACTCCTATTTGTCGCCAGGTGATGAGCAGTTCTTC. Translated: CASSYSYLSPGDEQFF.

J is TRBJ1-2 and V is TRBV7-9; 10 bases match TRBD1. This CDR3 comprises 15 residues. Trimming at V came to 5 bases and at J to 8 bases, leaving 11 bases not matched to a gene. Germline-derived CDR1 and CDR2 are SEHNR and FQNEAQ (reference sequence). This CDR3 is CASSDRDRGFRGYTF. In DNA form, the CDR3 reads TGTGCCAGCAGCGACCGGGACAGGGGATTTCGGGGCTACACCTTC.

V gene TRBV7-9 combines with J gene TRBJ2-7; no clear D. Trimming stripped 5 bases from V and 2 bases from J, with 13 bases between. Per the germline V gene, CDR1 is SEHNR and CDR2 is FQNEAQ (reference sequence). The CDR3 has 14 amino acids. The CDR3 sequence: CASSPEVATYEQYF. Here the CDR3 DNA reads TGTGCCAGCAGCCCCGAAGTAGCCACCTACGAGCAGTACTTC.

The CDR3 spells CASSRGGLGNEQFF. CDR3 nucleotide sequence: TGTGCCAGCAGTCGGGGGGGCCTCGGGAATGAGCAGTTCTTC. J is TRBJ2-1 and V is TRBV7-2; 8 bases fit TRBD2. The ends lost 6 bases at V and 7 bases at J; junction bases unmatched: 8. The CDR3 has 14 residues. CDR1 is SGHTA, CDR2 FQGNSA, per germline.

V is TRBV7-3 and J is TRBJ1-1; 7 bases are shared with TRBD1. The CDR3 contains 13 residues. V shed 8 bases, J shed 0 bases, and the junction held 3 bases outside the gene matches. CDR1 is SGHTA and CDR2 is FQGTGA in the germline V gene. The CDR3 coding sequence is TGTGCCAGCCGGGGACAGCTGAACACTGAAGCTTTCTTT. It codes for CASRGQLNTEAFF.

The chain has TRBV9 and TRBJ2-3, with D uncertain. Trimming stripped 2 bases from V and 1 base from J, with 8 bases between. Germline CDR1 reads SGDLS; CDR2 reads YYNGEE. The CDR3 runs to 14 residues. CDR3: CASSVSYGTDTQYF. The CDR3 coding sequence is TGTGCCAGCAGCGTTAGCTATGGCACAGATACGCAGTATTTT.

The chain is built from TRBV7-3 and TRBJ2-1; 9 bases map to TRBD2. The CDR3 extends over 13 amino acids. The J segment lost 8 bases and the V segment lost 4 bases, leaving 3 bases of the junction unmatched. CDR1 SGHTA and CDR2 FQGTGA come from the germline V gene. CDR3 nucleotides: TGTGCCAGCAGCTCGGGACTAGCCGATGAGCAGTTCTTC. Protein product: CASSSGLADEQFF. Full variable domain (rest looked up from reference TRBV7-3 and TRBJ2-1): GAGVSQTPSNKVTEKGKYVELRCDPISGHTALYWYRQSLGQGPEFLIYFQGTGAADDSGLPNDRFFAVRPEGSVSTLKIQRTERGDSAVYLCASSSGLADEQFFGPGTRLTVL.

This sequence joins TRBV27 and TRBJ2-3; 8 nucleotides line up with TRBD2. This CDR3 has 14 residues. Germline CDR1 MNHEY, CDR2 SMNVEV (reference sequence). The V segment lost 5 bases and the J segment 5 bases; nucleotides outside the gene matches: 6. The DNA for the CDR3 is TGTGCCAGCAGTCTAAAGGGACTAGAAGATACGCAGTATTTT. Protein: CASSLKGLEDTQYF.

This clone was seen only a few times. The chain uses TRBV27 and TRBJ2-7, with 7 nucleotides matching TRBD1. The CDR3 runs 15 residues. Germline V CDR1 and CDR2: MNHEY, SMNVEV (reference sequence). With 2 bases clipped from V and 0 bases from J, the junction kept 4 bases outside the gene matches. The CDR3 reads CASSLNRGGSYEQYF. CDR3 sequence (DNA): TGTGCCAGCAGTTTAAACAGGGGTGGCTCCTACGAGCAGTACTTC.

In DNA form, the CDR3 reads TGCGCCAGCAGCCTTGAGGGGACAGACAATCAGCCCCAGCATTTT. Amino acid sequence: CASSLEGTDNQPQHF. V is TRBV4-1 and J is TRBJ1-5, with 7 bases matching TRBD1. The V segment lost 4 bases and the J segment 3 bases; nucleotides outside the gene matches: 6. Germline assignment: CDR1 MGHRA and CDR2 YSYEKL. The CDR3 has 15 amino acids.

As DNA, the CDR3 is TGTGCCAGCTCACCGGGGGAGGGGGGCAGCAATGAGCAGTTCTTC. This gives the protein CASSPGEGGSNEQFF. The genes are TRBV18 and TRBJ2-1, with D possibly matching TRBD2 (7 bases). The CDR3 totals 15 residues. In germline, CDR1 is KGHSH, CDR2 LQKENI. Trimming took off 3 bases at V and 6 bases at J, with 15 bases between the two ends. Filled out from reference TRBV18 and TRBJ2-1, the complete variable domain reads NAGVMQNPRHLVRRRGQEARLRCSPMKGHSHVYWYRQLPEEGLKFMVYLQKENIIDESGMPKERFSAEFPKEGPSILRIQQVVRGDSAAYFCASSPGEGGSNEQFFGPGTRLTVL.

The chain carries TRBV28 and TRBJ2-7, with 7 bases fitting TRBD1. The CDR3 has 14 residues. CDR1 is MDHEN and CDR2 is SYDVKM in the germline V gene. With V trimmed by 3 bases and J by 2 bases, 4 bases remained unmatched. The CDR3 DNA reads TGTGCCAGCAGTTTTGTAACAGGGGCCTACGAGCAGTACTTC. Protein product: CASSFVTGAYEQYF.

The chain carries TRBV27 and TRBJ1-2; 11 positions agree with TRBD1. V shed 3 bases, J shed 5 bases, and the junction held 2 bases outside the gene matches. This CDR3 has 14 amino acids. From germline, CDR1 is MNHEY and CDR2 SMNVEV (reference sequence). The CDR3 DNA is TGTGCCAGCAGTTTGGGACAGGGGGTATATGGCTACACCTTC. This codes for CASSLGQGVYGYTF.

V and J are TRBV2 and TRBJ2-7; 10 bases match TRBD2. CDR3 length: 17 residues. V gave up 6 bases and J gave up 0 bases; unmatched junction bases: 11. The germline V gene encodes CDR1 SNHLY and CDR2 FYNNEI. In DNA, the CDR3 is TGTGCCAGCAGACCCCCGGGACTAGCGCCGAGCTCCTACGAGCAGTACTTC. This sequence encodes CASRPPGLAPSSYEQYF.

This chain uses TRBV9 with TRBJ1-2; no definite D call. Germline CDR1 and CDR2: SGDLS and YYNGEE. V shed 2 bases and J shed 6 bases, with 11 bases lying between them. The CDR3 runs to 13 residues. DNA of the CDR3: TGTGCCAGCAGCGTGAGCGGGATTGATGGCTACACCTTC. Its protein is CASSVSGIDGYTF.

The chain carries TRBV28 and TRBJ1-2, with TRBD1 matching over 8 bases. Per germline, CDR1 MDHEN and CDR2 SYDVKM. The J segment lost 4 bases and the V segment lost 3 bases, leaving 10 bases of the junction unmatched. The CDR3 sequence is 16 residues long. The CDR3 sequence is CASSFPEGQAGYGYTF. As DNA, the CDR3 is TGTGCCAGCAGTTTTCCCGAGGGACAGGCTGGCTATGGCTACACCTTC.

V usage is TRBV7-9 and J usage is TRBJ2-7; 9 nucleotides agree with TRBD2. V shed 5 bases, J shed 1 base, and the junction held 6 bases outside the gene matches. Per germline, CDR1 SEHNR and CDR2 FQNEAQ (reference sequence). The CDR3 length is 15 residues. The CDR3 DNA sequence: TGTGCCAGCAGCCAACTAGCGGGCCCTTCCTACGAGCAGTACTTC. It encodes CASSQLAGPSYEQYF.

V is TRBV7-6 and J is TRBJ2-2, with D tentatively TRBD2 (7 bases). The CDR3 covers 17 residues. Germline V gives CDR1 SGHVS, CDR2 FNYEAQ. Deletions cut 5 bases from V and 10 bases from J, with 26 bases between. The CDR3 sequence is CASSRSRGQESKEELFF. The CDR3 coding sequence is TGTGCCAGCAGCCGATCGCGGGGGCAAGAAAGTAAAGAGGAGCTGTTTTTT.

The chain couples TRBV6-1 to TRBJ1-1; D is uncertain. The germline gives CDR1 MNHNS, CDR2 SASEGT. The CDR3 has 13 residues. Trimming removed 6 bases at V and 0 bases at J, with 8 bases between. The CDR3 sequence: CASRGALNTEAFF. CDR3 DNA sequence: TGTGCCAGCAGGGGAGCTCTGAACACTGAAGCTTTCTTT.

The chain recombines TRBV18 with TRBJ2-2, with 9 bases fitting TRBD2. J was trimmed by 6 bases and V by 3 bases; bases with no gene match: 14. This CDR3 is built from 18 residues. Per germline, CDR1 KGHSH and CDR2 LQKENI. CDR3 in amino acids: CASSPLPPGGGAPGELFF. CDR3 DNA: TGTGCCAGCTCACCCCTCCCCCCTGGCGGGGGGGCCCCCGGGGAGCTGTTTTTT.